These 2 T cell receptor beta chains share one sample of origin, sequenced in a study of cytomegalovirus exposure and HLA in healthy donors. The PCR ran on 60 Vbeta and 13 Jbeta primers. Profiling relied on immunoSEQ multiplex PCR, and the TCRdb table lists in-frame clones only, not all of them. The sample holds just under 80,000 clones. Sequencing was performed on PBMCs. The receptors derive from a man younger than 35 in good health and CMV-seropositive.

The genes are TRBV29-1 and TRBJ2-3; TRBD2 aligns across 13 bases. V lost 5 bases and J lost 4; bases outside the gene matches: 3. Germline V CDR1 and CDR2: SQVTM, ANQGSEA. This CDR3 is 14 amino acids long. The CDR3 DNA reads as TGCAGCGTTCGGACTAGCGGGAGATCAGATACGCAGTATTTT. It specifies CSVRTSGRSDTQYF.

A note on this clone: Germline and junction disagree at one end, which may indicate a read error. The chain uses TRBV7-9 and TRBJ2-1; the D is unclear. Germline CDR1 reads SEHNR; CDR2 reads FQNEAQ (reference sequence). The CDR3 runs 8 residues. Here the CDR3 DNA reads TGTGCCAGCAGCTCGTCGGTCTTC. This sequence encodes CASSSSVF.